These 19 T cell receptor beta chains were all obtained from the same sample, sequenced in a study of blood T cell repertoires in COVID-19. Using immunoSEQ multiplex PCR, the repertoire was profiled, and TCRdb retains in-frame clones only, with some absent. The sample gives roughly 150,000 clones, around 89% of which show up once; around 28% is in the top ten. The sample comprised peripheral blood. The source of these receptors is a human donor in a cohort sampled during active COVID-19.

This chain uses TRBV27 with TRBJ1-2, with D possibly being TRBD1 (6 bases). CDR1 and CDR2 (germline): MNHEY, SMNVEV (reference sequence). The CDR3 runs to 13 residues. Trimming took off 2 bases at V and 2 bases at J, with 6 bases between the two ends. The CDR3 reads CASSLGGNYGYTF. The CDR3 coding sequence is TGTGCCAGCAGTTTAGGGGGCAACTATGGCTACACCTTC.

This clone was counted a single time. The chain combines TRBV7-8 with TRBJ1-1; 8 bases align to TRBD1. V gave up 1 base and J gave up 7 bases; unmatched junction bases: 20. In germline, CDR1 is SGHVS, CDR2 FQNEAQ. The CDR3 runs 19 residues. In DNA form, the CDR3 reads TGTGCCAGCAGCTTAGTAGCCCGGGACAGGCGGTCTCTACGGGGTGAAGCTTTCTTT. It is translated as CASSLVARDRRSLRGEAFF.

The count of this clone is one. The V gene is TRBV29-1, the J gene TRBJ2-4, with a weak D call TRBD2 (6 bases). V lost 0 bases to trimming and J lost 2 bases, with 14 bases between them. The germline gives CDR1 SQVTM, CDR2 ANQGSEA. The CDR3 is made up of 16 amino acids. CDR3 DNA: TGCAGCGTTGAAGATCTGGCGGGGAGGACCAAAAACATTCAGTACTTC. Protein: CSVEDLAGRTKNIQYF.

This sequence joins TRBV6-1 and TRBJ1-4; D is unclear. V lost 2 bases and J lost 7, with 11 bases in between. Germline-derived CDR1 and CDR2 are MNHNS and SASEGT. The CDR3 contains 14 residues. In nucleotides, the CDR3 is TGTGCCAGCAGTGAATCGACTTTAGGTGAAAAACTGTTTTTT. Its translation: CASSESTLGEKLFF.

V is TRBV12-3 or TRBV12-4 and J is TRBJ1-2; D is possibly TRBD1 (5 bases). CDR3 length equals 13 residues. Trimming took 4 bases from V and 8 from J, leaving 14 bases between them. CDR3 nucleotides: TGTGCCAGCAGTTCGGGGGGATGGGACGGCTACACCTTC. It translates to CASSSGGWDGYTF.

The chain uses TRBV9 and TRBJ2-1; 10 bases are a match to TRBD2. The trim removed 4 bases at V and 9 bases at J, leaving 4 bases unmatched. The CDR3 totals 13 residues. Germline CDR1 SGDLS, CDR2 YYNGEE. The CDR3 sequence: CASSKGLAVEQFF. The CDR3 nucleotides are TGTGCCAGCAGCAAAGGACTAGCGGTTGAGCAGTTCTTC.

V and J are TRBV4-1 and TRBJ1-1, with a weak D call TRBD1 (6 bases). Germline lookup yields CDR1 MGHRA and CDR2 YSYEKL. This CDR3 has 14 amino acids. V was trimmed by 1 base and J by 6 bases, leaving 12 bases between them. For the CDR3, the DNA is TGCGCCAGCAGCCAAGTCGACAGGTACGCTGAAGCTTTCTTT. Protein: CASSQVDRYAEAFF.

This rearrangement joins TRBV19 to TRBJ1-2; TRBD1 aligns across 10 bases. This CDR3 spans 16 amino acids. CDR1 is LNHDA and CDR2 is SQIVND in the germline V gene (reference sequence). Trimming at V came to 9 bases and at J to 8 bases, leaving 18 bases not matched to a gene. The DNA for the CDR3 is TGTGCCAGCGGACCGTCCCCGGGACAGGGGAAAAGCGGCTACACCTTC. It translates to CASGPSPGQGKSGYTF.

The chain is built from TRBV6-2 or TRBV6-3 and TRBJ1-1; tentatively, D is TRBD1 (6 bases). V shed 1 base and J shed 7 bases, with 7 bases lying between them. This CDR3 has 12 amino acids. Germline V gene lookup returns CDR1 MNHEY and CDR2 SVGEGT. CDR3 nucleotides: TGTGCCAGCAGTTACTACAGGGTTGAAGCTTTCTTT. It encodes CASSYYRVEAFF.

The chain links TRBV6-5 to TRBJ2-1, with TRBD2 identical over 10 bases. V shed 2 bases and J 10 bases; nucleotides not matched to a gene: 8. Germline V lookup: CDR1 MNHEY, CDR2 SVGAGI. The CDR3 spans 15 residues. This CDR3 reads CASSYSGGAIGEQFF. The CDR3 bases are TGTGCCAGCAGTTACAGCGGGGGGGCCATAGGGGAGCAGTTCTTC.

The chain uses TRBV9 and TRBJ2-6, with TRBD1 matching over 7 bases. CDR1 is SGDLS, CDR2 YYNGEE, per germline. The CDR3 extends over 18 amino acids. J lost 0 bases, V lost 3 bases, and 9 bases had no gene match. The CDR3 bases are TGTGCCAGCAGCGCCCCCGGGACAGCGGTCTCTGGGGCCAACGTCCTGACTTTC. It is translated as CASSAPGTAVSGANVLTF.

This chain joins TRBV7-9 and TRBJ2-3, with 8 bases fitting TRBD1. Trimming cost V 0 bases and J 5 bases; bases outside gene matches: 7. CDR1 SEHNR and CDR2 FQNEAQ come from the germline V gene (reference sequence). CDR3 length: 16 residues. In DNA, the CDR3 is TGTGCCAGCAGCTTAGCGTCAGGGGGCGCAGGAGATACGCAGTATTTT. As protein: CASSLASGGAGDTQYF.

This clone was seen just once. The chain recombines TRBV7-2 with TRBJ1-2; 7 bases fit TRBD1. Germline lookup yields CDR1 SGHTA and CDR2 FQGNSA. V dropped 5 bases and J dropped 8; count of bases not matched to a gene: 14. The CDR3 covers 15 residues. CDR3 loop: CASSDRQGLPLGYTF. The CDR3, as DNA: TGTGCCAGCAGCGACAGACAGGGCCTCCCGTTGGGCTACACCTTC. Drawing the rest from reference TRBV7-2 and TRBJ1-2, the complete variable domain is GAGVSQSPSNKVTEKGKDVELRCDPISGHTALYWYRQSLGQGLEFLIYFQGNSAPDKSGLPSDRFSAERTGGSVSTLTIQRTQQEDSAVYLCASSDRQGLPLGYTFGSGTRLTVV.

This clone was observed once. The V gene is TRBV3-1 (or the pseudogene TRBV3-2), the J gene TRBJ1-3; 9 nucleotides align to TRBD1. The ends lost 5 bases at V and 4 bases at J; junction bases unmatched: 9. Germline-derived CDR1 and CDR2 are LGHDT and YNNKEL (reference sequence). This CDR3 contains 16 residues. CDR3 protein: CASSKITGGSGNTIYF. CDR3 in DNA: TGTGCCAGCAGCAAAATAACAGGGGGCTCCGGAAACACCATATATTTT.

This chain connects TRBV5-6 to TRBJ1-2; TRBD1 matches at 7 bases. The J segment lost 4 bases and the V segment lost 4 bases, leaving 4 bases of the junction unmatched. This CDR3 is 13 amino acids long. Germline loops: CDR1 SGHDT, CDR2 YYEEEE. Written as DNA, the CDR3 is TGTGCCAGCAGCACCCGGGACAGCTATGGCTACACCTTC. Amino acids: CASSTRDSYGYTF.

This clone was observed a few times. The rearrangement links TRBV4-1 to TRBJ2-1; 14 positions match TRBD2. Germline-derived CDR1 and CDR2 are MGHRA and YSYEKL. The CDR3 is 15 amino acids. V lost 5 bases to trimming and J lost 8 bases; unmatched junction nucleotides: 5. The CDR3 reads CASSFGTSGGDEQFF. The DNA for the CDR3 is TGCGCCAGCAGCTTCGGGACTAGCGGGGGCGATGAGCAGTTCTTC.

The chain has TRBV19 and TRBJ2-3; 7 bases line up with TRBD2. V was clipped by 6 bases and J by 1 base; unmatched bases: 16. Germline CDR1 LNHDA, CDR2 SQIVND (reference sequence). The CDR3 has 18 amino acids. CDR3 region: CASRRTGGGGRGTDTQYF. As DNA, the CDR3 is TGTGCCAGTAGACGAACCGGCGGGGGAGGAAGGGGCACAGATACGCAGTATTTT.

The chain links TRBV7-8 to TRBJ1-2; 8 nucleotides agree with TRBD1. CDR1 SGHVS and CDR2 FQNEAQ come from the germline V gene. The CDR3 runs 15 residues. J gave up 4 bases and V 5 bases, and 9 bases lay outside the gene matches. This CDR3 is CASSAGTGSGYGYTF. In DNA, the CDR3 is TGTGCCAGCAGCGCTGGGACAGGAAGTGGCTATGGCTACACCTTC.

This clone was found a few times. This chain connects TRBV11-2 to TRBJ2-3; possibly TRBD2 for D (6 bases). Looked up from germline, CDR1 is SGHAT and CDR2 is FQNNGV. V lost 2 bases to trimming and J lost 4 bases, with 16 bases between them. The CDR3 is 16 amino acids. The CDR3 sequence: CASSLSRRGLPDTQYF. The CDR3 coding sequence is TGTGCCAGCAGCTTAAGTCGGCGGGGCCTTCCAGATACGCAGTATTTT.